Many counts were recorded for the clone carrying this T cell receptor beta chain. The antigen remains unidentified. The entry originates in a study of T-cell reconstitution after alpha-beta-depleted transplantation in children. Study findings and constraints: High day-60 TCRbeta diversity in some patients came from surviving recipient T cells and thymic progenitors. Several hundred expanded graft clones reportedly supplied alpha-beta T cells about two months after transplant.

It was with unique molecular identifiers that the TCRbeta library was prepared. In TCRdb, the PCR reads were re-called with MiXCR into one record per CDR3 protein. The table shows about 100,000 distinct CDR3 sequences, with 5% to 7% occurring only once. CDR3 length: 15 amino acids. V lost 2 bases, J lost 1 base, and 8 bases lay in between. Germline values: CDR1 MGHDK, CDR2 SYGVNS. The sequencing used PBMCs, mostly from graft donor cells, collected 360 days after TCRalphabeta/CD19-depleted stem cell transplant. The source of this sequence is a male patient aged 2 to 9 who had a stem cell transplant for acute lymphoblastic leukemia, so the T cells may come from the graft donor. This chain uses TRBV25-1 with TRBJ2-2; D ambiguous. This CDR3 is CASSEPSRNTGELFF. The CDR3 DNA reads TGTGCCAGCAGTGAACCCAGCCGGAACACCGGGGAGCTGTTTTTT. The whole variable domain, remainder taken from reference TRBV25-1 and TRBJ2-2, is EADIYQTPRYLVIGTGKKITLECSQTMGHDKMYWYQQDPGMELHLIHYSYGVNSTEKGDLSSESTVSRIRTEHFPLTLESARPSHTSQYLCASSEPSRNTGELFFGEGSRLTVL.